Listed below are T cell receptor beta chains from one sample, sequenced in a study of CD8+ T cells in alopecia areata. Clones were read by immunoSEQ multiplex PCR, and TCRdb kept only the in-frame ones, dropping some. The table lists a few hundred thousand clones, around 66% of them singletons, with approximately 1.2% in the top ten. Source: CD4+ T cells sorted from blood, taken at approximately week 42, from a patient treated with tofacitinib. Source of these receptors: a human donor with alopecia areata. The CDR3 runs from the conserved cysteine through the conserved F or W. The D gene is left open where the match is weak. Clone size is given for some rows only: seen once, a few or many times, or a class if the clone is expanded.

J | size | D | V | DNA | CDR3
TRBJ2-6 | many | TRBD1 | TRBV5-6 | TGTGCCAGCAGGGGGACAGGGCGCTCTGGGGCCAACGTCCTGACTTTC | CASRGTGRSGANVLTF
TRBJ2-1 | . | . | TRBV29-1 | TGCAGCGTGGGGACGGAGAATGAGCAGTTCTTC | CSVGTENEQFF
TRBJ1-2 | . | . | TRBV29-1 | TGCAGCGGGGGGGACGAGGGACGAGGCGGCTACACCTTC | CSGGDEGRGGYTF
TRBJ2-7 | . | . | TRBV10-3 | TGTGCCATCAGTCGGGACACCCTGGGGGAGCAGTACTTC | CAISRDTLGEQYF
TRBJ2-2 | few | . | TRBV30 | TGTGCCTGGAGGGGAGAGAACACCGGGGAGCTGTTTTTT | CAWRGENTGELFF
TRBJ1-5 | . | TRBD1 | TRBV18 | TGTGCCAGCTCCGGGGACAGGGCTAGCAATCAGCCCCAGCATTTT | CASSGDRASNQPQHF
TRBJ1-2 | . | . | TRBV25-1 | TGTGCCAGCAGTGAGGCGGGGGCGAACTATGGCTACACCTTC | CASSEAGANYGYTF
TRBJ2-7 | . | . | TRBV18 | TGTGCCAGCTCACCCAACGGCTACGAGCAGTACTTC | CASSPNGYEQYF
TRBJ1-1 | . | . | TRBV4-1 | TGCGCCAGCAGCCCACGAGCGGGGGGCAGTGAAGCTTTCTTT | CASSPRAGGSEAFF
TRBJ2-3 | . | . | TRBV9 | TGTGCCAGCAGCTCCGGACCGGGGTCTCCTACAGATACGCAGTATTTT | CASSSGPGSPTDTQYF
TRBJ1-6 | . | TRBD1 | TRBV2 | TGTGCCAGCAGTGGACAGGGGGCTACGGATTCACCCCTCCACTTT | CASSGQGATDSPLHF
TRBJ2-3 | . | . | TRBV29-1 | TGCAGCGTTGGTCCCACAGGTACGCAGTATTTT | CSVGPTGTQYF
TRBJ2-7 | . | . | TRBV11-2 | TGTGCCAGCAGCTTGACTTCAACGGGGTCGGAGCAGTACTTC | CASSLTSTGSEQYF
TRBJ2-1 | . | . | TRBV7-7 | TGTGCCAGCAGCTTACAACCCGACAATGAGCAGTTCTTC | CASSLQPDNEQFF
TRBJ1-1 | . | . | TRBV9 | TGTGCCAGCAGCCCTCGTTTGCAGGGACCAACTGAAGCTTTCTTT | CASSPRLQGPTEAFF